A selection of T cell receptor beta chains follows, all from one sample in a study of monozygotic twins with inflammatory bowel disease. TCRdb re-called the 5' RACE reads and gives one entry per CDR3 protein, without DNA. Its table lists about 420,000 distinct CDR3 sequences. The specimen sequenced was blood. The receptors were gathered from a human donor with ulcerative colitis or Crohn's disease, or a healthy co-twin of an affected twin (not recorded which). Each CDR3 is given with its conserved first and last residue.

v_call,j_call,cdr3_aa
TRBV9,TRBJ2-7,CASSVDRLAGDEQYF
TRBV6-1,TRBJ1-6,CASRRLEENRARSPLHF
TRBV12-3/TRBV12-4,TRBJ2-3,CASSRGVATDTQYF
TRBV3-1,TRBJ2-5,CASSQGAGGETQYF
TRBV9,TRBJ2-1,CASSAGLVNDEQFF
TRBV3-1,TRBJ2-1,CASSQEQGSYNEQFF
TRBV7-3,TRBJ2-7,CASSFRGEGYEQYF
TRBV2,TRBJ1-1,CASSDRNTEAFF
TRBV29-1,TRBJ1-6,CSVFPTTEKYNSPLHF
TRBV10-1,TRBJ1-2,CAGSAGTGQDYGYTF
TRBV10-1,TRBJ2-5,CASSHPSTERQETQYF
TRBV6-5,TRBJ2-1,CASRSGGAGGEFF
TRBV20-1,TRBJ2-5,CSAANSPGLAGAGQETQYF
TRBV6-2/TRBV6-3,TRBJ2-1,CASSPKKGRYNEQFF
TRBV20-1,TRBJ2-1,CSARDFKLAGEGNEQFF
TRBV5-1,TRBJ2-1,CASSLDLAPEQFF
TRBV5-1,TRBJ1-1,CASSLGLPTDSMNTEAFF
TRBV5-1,TRBJ2-7,CASSTRTGKNREVQYF
TRBV24-1,TRBJ2-2,CATSAGLAGGPNTGELFF
TRBV18,TRBJ2-7,CASSLELYEQYF
TRBV7-2,TRBJ2-7,CASSLGAGGPYEQYF
TRBV7-6,TRBJ1-3,CASSPGTGDLPGNTIYF
TRBV4-1,TRBJ2-3,CASSQERFAAGDTQYF
TRBV7-2,TRBJ1-2,CASSPQTNVAVGYTF
TRBV7-9,TRBJ2-5,CASSPKIDRVETQYF
TRBV20-1,TRBJ1-4,CSACLPNEKLFF
TRBV9,TRBJ2-2,CASSPSGSVTGELFF
TRBV29-1,TRBJ2-7,CSVLGTVKPQSGLAGGTYEQYF
TRBV6-2/TRBV6-3,TRBJ1-2,CASSPTRTGLNYGYTF
TRBV7-9,TRBJ2-1,CASSVGLAGGYNEQFF
TRBV12-3/TRBV12-4,TRBJ2-2,CAGRPGQYTGELFF
TRBV28,TRBJ2-1,CASSPMVGQGLKDEQFF
TRBV6-1,TRBJ2-1,CASSEDYISYNEQFF
TRBV7-9,TRBJ2-7,CASSPPGGGHYSYEQYF
TRBV7-2,TRBJ2-1,CASSYRLAVGHEQFF
TRBV29-1,TRBJ2-4,CSVRDIEAKNIQYF
TRBV7-9,TRBJ2-5,CASSLYGTGGFQRPQETQYF
TRBV4-3,TRBJ1-2,CASSQESVTNYGYTF
TRBV28,TRBJ2-7,CASSPNIDYEQYF
TRBV12-3/TRBV12-4,TRBJ1-1,CASSFLLDTEAFF
TRBV4-3,TRBJ2-3,CASSQERVRGDTDTQYF
TRBV3-1,TRBJ1-6,CASSPRTALSNSPLHF
TRBV6-2/TRBV6-3,TRBJ2-5,CASSPAGRGNQETQYF
TRBV19,TRBJ1-5,CASSDEGVRPQHF
TRBV7-6,TRBJ2-5,CASSPTGPGAEETQYF
TRBV6-1,TRBJ1-1,CASTLGGGFTEAFF
TRBV27,TRBJ2-2,CASSIHGGLNTGELFF
TRBV7-2,TRBJ2-2,CASSTGGELFF
TRBV15,TRBJ1-2,CATSRDLGDGNYGYTF
TRBV5-4,TRBJ2-7,CASSLRGRGSHEQYF
TRBV7-8,TRBJ2-7,CASSLTLAGGEQYF